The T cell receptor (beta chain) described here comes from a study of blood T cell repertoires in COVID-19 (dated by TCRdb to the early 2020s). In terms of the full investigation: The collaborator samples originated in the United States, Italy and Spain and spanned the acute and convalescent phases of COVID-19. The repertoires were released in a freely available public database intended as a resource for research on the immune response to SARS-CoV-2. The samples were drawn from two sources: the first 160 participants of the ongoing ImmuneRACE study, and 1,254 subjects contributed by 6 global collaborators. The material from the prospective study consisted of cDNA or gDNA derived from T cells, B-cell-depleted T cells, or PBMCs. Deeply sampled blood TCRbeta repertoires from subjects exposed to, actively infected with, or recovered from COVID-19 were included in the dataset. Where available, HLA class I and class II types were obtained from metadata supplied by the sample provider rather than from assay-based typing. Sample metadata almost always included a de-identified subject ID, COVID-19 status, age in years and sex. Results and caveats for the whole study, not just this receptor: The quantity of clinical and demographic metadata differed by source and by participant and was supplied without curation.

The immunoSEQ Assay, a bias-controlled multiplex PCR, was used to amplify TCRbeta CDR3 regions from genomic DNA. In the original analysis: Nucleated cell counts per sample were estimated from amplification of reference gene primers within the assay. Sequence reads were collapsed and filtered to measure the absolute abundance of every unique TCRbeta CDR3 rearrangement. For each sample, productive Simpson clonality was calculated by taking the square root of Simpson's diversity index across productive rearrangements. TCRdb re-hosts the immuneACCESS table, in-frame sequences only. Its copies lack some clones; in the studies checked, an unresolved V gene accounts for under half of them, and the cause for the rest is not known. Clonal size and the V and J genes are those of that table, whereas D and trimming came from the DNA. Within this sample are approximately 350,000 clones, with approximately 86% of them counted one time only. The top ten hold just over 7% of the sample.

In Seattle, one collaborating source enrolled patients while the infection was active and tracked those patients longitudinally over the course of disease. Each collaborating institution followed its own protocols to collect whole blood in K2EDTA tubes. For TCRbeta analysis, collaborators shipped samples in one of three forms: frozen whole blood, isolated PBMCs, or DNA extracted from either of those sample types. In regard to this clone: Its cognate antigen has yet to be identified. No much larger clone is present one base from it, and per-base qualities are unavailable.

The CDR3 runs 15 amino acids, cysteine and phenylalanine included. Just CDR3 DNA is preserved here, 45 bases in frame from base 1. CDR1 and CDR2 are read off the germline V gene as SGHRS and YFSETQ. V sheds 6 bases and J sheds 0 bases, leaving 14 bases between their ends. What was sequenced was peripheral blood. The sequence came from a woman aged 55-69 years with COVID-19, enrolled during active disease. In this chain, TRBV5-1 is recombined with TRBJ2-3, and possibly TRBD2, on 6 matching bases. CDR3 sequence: CASNSEGWSTDTQYF. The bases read TGCGCCAGCAACTCGGAGGGCTGGAGCACAGATACGCAGTATTTT.